This T cell receptor beta chain was sequenced during a study of identical twins. Notes on the study in general: Cross-sectional statistical analysis was relied on for the conclusions, without the same donors being followed. Models came in too low on out-of-frame TCR alpha sharing in monozygotic twins. Memory repertoires lacked the insertion deficit that abundant cord blood beta clonotypes showed.

From germline, CDR1 is ENHRY and CDR2 SYGVKD. Trimming cost V 2 bases and J 5 bases; bases outside gene matches: 8. This CDR3 has 16 residues. With regard to this clonotype: Its target is not known.

From the 5' RACE reads, TCRdb called clonotypes with MiXCR, one entry per CDR3 protein. Here the sample spans approximately 410,000 distinct CDR3 sequences, approximately 17% being singletons. The chain employs TRBV10-3 and TRBJ2-1; TRBD1 aligns across 8 bases. The TCR originated in a man aged 50 to 60 in good health. The specimen was naive T cells sorted from blood. This CDR3 is CAISERAGGANNEQFF. CDR3 coding DNA: TGTGCCATCAGTGAGAGGGCAGGGGGCGCGAACAATGAGCAGTTCTTC.